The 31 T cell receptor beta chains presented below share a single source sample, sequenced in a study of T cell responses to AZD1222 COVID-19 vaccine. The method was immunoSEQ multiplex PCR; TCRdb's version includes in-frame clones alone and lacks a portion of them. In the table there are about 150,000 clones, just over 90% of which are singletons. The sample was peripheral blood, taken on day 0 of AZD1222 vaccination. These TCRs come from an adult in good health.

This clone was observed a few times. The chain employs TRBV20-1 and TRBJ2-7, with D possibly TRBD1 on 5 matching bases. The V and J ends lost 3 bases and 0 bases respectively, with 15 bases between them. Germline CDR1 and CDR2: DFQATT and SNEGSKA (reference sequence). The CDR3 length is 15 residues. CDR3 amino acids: CSASPGHESSYEQYF. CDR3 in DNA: TGCAGTGCTAGTCCAGGACACGAGAGCTCCTACGAGCAGTACTTC.

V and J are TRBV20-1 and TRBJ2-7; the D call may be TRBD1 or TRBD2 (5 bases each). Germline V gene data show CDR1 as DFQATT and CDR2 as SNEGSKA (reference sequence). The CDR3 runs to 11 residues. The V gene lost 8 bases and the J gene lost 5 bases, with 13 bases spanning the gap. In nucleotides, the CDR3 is TGCAGTTCATGGGGGTGGGACGAGCAGTACTTC. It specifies CSSWGWDEQYF.

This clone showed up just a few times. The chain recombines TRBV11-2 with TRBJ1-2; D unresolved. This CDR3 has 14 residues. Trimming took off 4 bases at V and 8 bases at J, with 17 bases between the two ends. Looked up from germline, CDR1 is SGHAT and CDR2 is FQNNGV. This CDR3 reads CASSWGLRAGGYTF. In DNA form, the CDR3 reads TGTGCCAGCAGCTGGGGTCTGCGGGCTGGGGGCTACACCTTC.

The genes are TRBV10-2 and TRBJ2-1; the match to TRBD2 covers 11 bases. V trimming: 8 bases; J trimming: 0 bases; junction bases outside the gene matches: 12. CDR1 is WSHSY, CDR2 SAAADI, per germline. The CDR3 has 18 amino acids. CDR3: CASCSLAGGRSSYNEQFF. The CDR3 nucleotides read TGCGCCAGCTGTAGCCTAGCGGGGGGCCGGAGCTCCTACAATGAGCAGTTCTTC.

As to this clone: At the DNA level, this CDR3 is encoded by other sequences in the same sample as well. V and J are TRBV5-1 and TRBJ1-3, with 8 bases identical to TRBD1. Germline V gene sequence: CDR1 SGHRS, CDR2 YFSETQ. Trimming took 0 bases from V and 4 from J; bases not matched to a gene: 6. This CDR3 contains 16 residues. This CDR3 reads CASSLAGQGLGNTIYF. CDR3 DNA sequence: TGCGCCAGCAGCTTGGCCGGACAGGGTCTCGGAAACACCATATATTTT.

The CDR3: CASSPRTVRTIYF. Here the CDR3 DNA reads TGCGCCAGCAGCCCCAGGACAGTTCGCACCATATATTTT. This chain joins TRBV23-1 and TRBJ1-3, with D possibly matching TRBD1 (6 bases). TRBV23-1 is an ORF, and what it does is uncertain. V lost 6 bases, J lost 9 bases, and 15 bases lay in between. The CDR3 is made up of 13 amino acids.

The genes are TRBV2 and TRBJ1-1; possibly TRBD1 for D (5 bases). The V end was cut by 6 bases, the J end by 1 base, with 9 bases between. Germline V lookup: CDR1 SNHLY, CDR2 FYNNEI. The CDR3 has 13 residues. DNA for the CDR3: TGTGCCAGCAGGGAGGGGACGAACACTGAAGCTTTCTTT. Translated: CASREGTNTEAFF. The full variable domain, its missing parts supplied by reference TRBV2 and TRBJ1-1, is EPEVTQTPSHQVTQMGQEVILRCVPISNHLYFYWYRQILGQKVEFLVSFYNNEISEKSEIFDDQFSVERPDGSNFTLKIRSTKLEDSAMYFCASREGTNTEAFFGQGTRLTVV.

DNA for the CDR3: TGTGCCAGCAGCCCTTTTTTTGCCGGGGGTTACGAGCAGTACTTC. Its protein is CASSPFFAGGYEQYF. V is TRBV7-2 and J is TRBJ2-7, with a weak D call TRBD2 (6 bases). CDR3 length: 15 residues. The germline V gene encodes CDR1 SGHTA and CDR2 FQGNSA. The germline V and J ends were trimmed by 5 bases and 4 bases, with 18 bases remaining between them.

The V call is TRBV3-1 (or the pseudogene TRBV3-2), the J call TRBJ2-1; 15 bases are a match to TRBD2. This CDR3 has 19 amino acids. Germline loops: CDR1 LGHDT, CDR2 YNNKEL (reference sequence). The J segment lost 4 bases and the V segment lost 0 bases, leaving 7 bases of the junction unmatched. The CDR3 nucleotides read TGTGCCAGCAGCCAAGACTATGGACTAGCGGGGGGGACGTACAATGAGCAGTTCTTC. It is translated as CASSQDYGLAGGTYNEQFF.

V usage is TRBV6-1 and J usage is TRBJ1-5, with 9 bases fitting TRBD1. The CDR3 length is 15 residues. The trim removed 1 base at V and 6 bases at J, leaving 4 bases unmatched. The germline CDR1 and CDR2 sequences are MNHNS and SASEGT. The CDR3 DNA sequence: TGTGCCAGCAGTGAAGATGGGACAGGGTTTCAGCCCCAGCATTTT. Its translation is CASSEDGTGFQPQHF.

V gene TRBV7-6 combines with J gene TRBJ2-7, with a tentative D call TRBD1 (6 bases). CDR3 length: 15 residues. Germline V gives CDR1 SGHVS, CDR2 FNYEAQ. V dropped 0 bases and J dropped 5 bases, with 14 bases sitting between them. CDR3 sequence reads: CASSLAVDSGDEQYF. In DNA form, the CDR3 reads TGTGCCAGCAGCTTAGCCGTCGACTCAGGGGACGAGCAGTACTTC. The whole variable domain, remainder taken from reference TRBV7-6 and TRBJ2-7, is GAGVSQSPRYKVTKRGQDVALRCDPISGHVSLYWYRQALGQGPEFLTYFNYEAQQDKSGLPNDRFSAERPEGSISTLTIQRTEQRDSAMYRCASSLAVDSGDEQYFGPGTRLTVT.

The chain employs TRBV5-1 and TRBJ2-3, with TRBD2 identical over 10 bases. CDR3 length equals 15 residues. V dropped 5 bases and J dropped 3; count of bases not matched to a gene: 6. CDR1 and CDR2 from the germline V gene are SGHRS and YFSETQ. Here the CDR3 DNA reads TGCGCCAGCAGGGCCGGGACTAGCGTTACAGATACGCAGTATTTT. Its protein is CASRAGTSVTDTQYF.

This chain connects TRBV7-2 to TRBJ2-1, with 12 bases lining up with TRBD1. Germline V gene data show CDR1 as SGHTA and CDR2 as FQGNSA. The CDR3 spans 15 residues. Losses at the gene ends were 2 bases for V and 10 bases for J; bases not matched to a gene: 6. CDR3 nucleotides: TGTGCCAGCAGCTTAATGGGACAGGGGGCGATCGAGCAGTTCTTC. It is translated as CASSLMGQGAIEQFF.

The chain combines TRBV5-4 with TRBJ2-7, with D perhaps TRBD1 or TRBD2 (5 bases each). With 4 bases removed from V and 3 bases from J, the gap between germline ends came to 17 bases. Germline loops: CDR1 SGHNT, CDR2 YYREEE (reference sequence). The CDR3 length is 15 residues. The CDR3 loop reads CASSPGTKGIYEQYF. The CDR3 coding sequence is TGTGCCAGCAGCCCTGGGACGAAGGGGATCTACGAGCAGTACTTC.

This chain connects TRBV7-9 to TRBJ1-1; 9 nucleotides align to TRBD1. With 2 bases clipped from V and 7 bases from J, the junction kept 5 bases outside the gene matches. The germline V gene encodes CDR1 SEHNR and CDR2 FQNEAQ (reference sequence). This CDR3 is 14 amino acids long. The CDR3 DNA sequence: TGTGCCAGCAGCTTATCGGACAGGGGTGGTGAAGCTTTCTTT. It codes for CASSLSDRGGEAFF.

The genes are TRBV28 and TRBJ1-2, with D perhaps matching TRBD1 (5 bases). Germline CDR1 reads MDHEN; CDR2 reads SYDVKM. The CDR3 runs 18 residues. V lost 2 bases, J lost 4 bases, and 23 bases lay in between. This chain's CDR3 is CASSLAEARNRRLYGYTF. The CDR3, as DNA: TGTGCCAGCAGTTTAGCCGAAGCCCGGAACAGGCGTCTCTATGGCTACACCTTC.

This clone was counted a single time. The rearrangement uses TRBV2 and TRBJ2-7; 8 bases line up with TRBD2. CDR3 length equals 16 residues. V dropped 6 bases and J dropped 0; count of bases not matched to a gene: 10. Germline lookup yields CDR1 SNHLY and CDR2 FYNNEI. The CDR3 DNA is TGTGCCAGCAGGCCAGGTGAGGGACTAGGCTCCTACGAGCAGTACTTC. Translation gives CASRPGEGLGSYEQYF.

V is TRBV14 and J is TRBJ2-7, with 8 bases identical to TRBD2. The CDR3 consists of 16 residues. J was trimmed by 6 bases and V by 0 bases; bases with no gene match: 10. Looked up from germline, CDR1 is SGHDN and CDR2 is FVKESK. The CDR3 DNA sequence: TGTGCCAGCAGCCAAGAGTTTTCAGCGGGGGCCCGCGAGCAGTACTTC. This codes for CASSQEFSAGAREQYF.

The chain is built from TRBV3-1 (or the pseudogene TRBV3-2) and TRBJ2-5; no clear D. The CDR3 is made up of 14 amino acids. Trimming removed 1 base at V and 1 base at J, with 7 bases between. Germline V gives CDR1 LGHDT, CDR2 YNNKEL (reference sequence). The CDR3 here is CASSQAPRQETQYF. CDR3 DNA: TGTGCCAGCAGCCAAGCCCCTCGCCAAGAGACCCAGTACTTC.

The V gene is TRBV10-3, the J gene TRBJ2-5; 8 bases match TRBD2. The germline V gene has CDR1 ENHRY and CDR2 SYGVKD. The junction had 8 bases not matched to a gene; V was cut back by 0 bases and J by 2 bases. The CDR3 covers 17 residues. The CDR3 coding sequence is TGTGCCATCAGTGAGTCGTCGGGCGGGGGGCATCAAGAGACCCAGTACTTC. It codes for CAISESSGGGHQETQYF.

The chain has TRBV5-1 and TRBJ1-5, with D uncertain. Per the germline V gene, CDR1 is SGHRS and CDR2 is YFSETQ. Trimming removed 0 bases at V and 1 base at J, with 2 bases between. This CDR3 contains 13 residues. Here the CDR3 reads CASSLESNQPQHF. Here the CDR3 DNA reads TGCGCCAGCAGCTTGGAGAGCAATCAGCCCCAGCATTTT. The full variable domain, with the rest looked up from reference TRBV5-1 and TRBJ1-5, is KAGVTQTPRYLIKTRGQQVTLSCSPISGHRSVSWYQQTPGQGLQFLFEYFSETQRNKGNFPGRFSGRQFSNSRSEMNVSTLELGDSALYLCASSLESNQPQHFGDGTRLSIL.

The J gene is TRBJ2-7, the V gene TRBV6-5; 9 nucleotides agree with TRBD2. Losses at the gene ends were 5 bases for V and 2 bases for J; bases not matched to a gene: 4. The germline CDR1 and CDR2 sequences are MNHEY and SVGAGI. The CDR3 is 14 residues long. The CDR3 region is CASSTRGGAYEQYF. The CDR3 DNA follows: TGTGCCAGCAGTACGCGGGGGGGCGCCTACGAGCAGTACTTC.

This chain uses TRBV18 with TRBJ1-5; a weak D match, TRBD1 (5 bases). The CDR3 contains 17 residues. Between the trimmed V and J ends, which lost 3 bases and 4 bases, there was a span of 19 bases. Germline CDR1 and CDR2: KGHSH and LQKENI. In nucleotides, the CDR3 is TGTGCCAGCTCACCGCCCACATCCCCGGGGCGAAATCAGCCCCAGCATTTT. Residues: CASSPPTSPGRNQPQHF. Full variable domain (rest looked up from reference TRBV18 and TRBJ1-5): NAGVMQNPRHLVRRRGQEARLRCSPMKGHSHVYWYRQLPEEGLKFMVYLQKENIIDESGMPKERFSAEFPKEGPSILRIQQVVRGDSAAYFCASSPPTSPGRNQPQHFGDGTRLSIL.

The CDR3 loop is CASSYMTVFPEQYF. DNA for the CDR3: TGTGCCAGCAGTTACATGACCGTCTTTCCCGAGCAGTACTTC. This chain connects TRBV6-2 or TRBV6-3 to TRBJ2-7; D is unresolved. V was trimmed by 2 bases and J by 6 bases, leaving 14 bases between them. Germline V gene data show CDR1 as MNHEY and CDR2 as SVGEGT. The CDR3 extends over 14 amino acids.

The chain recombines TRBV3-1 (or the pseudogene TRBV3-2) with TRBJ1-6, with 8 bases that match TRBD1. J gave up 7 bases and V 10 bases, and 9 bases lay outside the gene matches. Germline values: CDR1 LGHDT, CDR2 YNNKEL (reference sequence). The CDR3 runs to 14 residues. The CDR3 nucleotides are TGTGCCACCGCGGACAGGGCGTGGAATTCACCCCTCCACTTT. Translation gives CATADRAWNSPLHF.

The CDR3 DNA reads TGCGCCAGCAGCCACACTAGGACTAGCGGAGTTACCGGGGAGCTGTTTTTT. This codes for CASSHTRTSGVTGELFF. The V call is TRBV4-3, the J call TRBJ2-2, with 10 bases matching TRBD2. Unmatched junction bases numbered 9, after V lost 3 bases and J lost 5 bases. This CDR3 spans 17 amino acids. The V gene's germline CDR1 is LGHNA and CDR2 YSLEER.

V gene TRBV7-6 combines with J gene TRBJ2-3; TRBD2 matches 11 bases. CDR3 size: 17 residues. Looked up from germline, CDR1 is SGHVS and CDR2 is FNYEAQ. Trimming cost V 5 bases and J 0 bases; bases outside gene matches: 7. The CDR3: CASSNSLAGDSTDTQYF. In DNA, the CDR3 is TGTGCCAGCAGCAACTCACTAGCGGGGGATAGCACAGATACGCAGTATTTT.

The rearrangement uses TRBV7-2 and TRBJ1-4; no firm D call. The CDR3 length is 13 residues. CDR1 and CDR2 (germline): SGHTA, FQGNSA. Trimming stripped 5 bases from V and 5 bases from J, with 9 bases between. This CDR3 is CASSTRENEKLFF. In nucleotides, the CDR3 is TGTGCCAGCAGCACCCGGGAGAATGAAAAACTGTTTTTT.

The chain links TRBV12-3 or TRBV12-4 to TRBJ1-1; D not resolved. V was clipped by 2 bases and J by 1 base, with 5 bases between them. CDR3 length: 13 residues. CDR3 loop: CASSLITNTEAFF. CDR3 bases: TGTGCCAGCAGTTTAATAACGAACACTGAAGCTTTCTTT.

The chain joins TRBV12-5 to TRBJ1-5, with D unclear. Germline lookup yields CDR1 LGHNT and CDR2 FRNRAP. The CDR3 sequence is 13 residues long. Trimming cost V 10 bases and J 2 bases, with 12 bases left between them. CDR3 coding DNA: TGTGCTAAAGGTCAGCGGGGCAATCAGCCCCAGCATTTT. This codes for CAKGQRGNQPQHF.

The chain's CDR3 is CASSYRRISYEQYF. The CDR3 bases are TGTGCCAGCAGTTACCGCCGGATCTCCTACGAGCAGTACTTC. The genes are TRBV6-2 or TRBV6-3 and TRBJ2-7; D remains ambiguous. Germline V gene sequence: CDR1 MNHEY, CDR2 SVGEGT. V lost 2 bases to trimming and J lost 0 bases, with 8 bases between them. This CDR3 is built from 14 residues.